The 26 T cell receptor beta chains in this list originate from one sample, sequenced in a study of spatial heterogeneity in lung cancer. The time point here: blood at routine non-recurrence follow-up after resection. Sequencing covered unsorted whole RNA taken from tumor, nontumor lung or frozen PBMC. From the 5' RACE reads, TCRdb called clonotypes with MiXCR, one entry per CDR3 protein. The sample contains about 25,000 distinct CDR3 sequences, around 5.8% of which appear only once. The sample was PBMCs, taken at follow-up. Receptor source: a male donor with early-stage non-small cell lung cancer.

This clonotype was counted at least ten times. The rearrangement joins TRBV21-1 to TRBJ2-1. TRBV21-1 represents a pseudogene. The CDR3 covers 15 residues. CDR3 bases: TGTGCCAGCAGCAATTCCCTAGCTCCCTACAATGAGCAGTTCTTC. Translated, it gives CASSNSLAPYNEQFF.

This clonotype was recorded a few times. The chain combines TRBV7-9 with TRBJ2-5; the match to TRBD2 covers 11 bases. The CDR3 runs to 15 residues. Germline V gene sequence: CDR1 SEHNR, CDR2 FQNEAQ (reference sequence). With 6 bases clipped from V and 3 bases from J, the junction kept 6 bases outside the gene matches. CDR3 bases: TGTGCCAGCAGGTTGACTAGCGGGGCTGAAGAGACCCAGTACTTC. Translated: CASRLTSGAEETQYF.

This clonotype occurred a few times. The gene calls are TRBV4-2 and TRBJ1-2; 9 positions agree with TRBD1. The CDR3 runs 16 residues. J was trimmed by 4 bases and V by 2 bases; bases with no gene match: 8. Germline V gene sequence: CDR1 LGHNA, CDR2 YNFKEQ. The CDR3 DNA is TGTGCCAGCAGCCAAAATACAGGGGGCGCGGGCTATGGCTACACCTTC. Translating it yields CASSQNTGGAGYGYTF.

This clonotype was detected only a few times. V usage is TRBV6-2 or TRBV6-3 and J usage is TRBJ1-1; no clear D gene. The CDR3 length is 10 residues. In germline, CDR1 is MNHEY, CDR2 SVGEGT. V was cut by 8 bases and J by 2 bases, with 3 bases left in between. CDR3 DNA: TGTGCCAGCGGAAACACTGAAGCTTTCTTT. It is translated as CASGNTEAFF.

Ten or more counts support this clonotype. The CDR3 DNA sequence: TGCAGTGCTCCTAGACACACCTACGAGCAGTACTTC. Amino acid sequence: CSAPRHTYEQYF. This chain connects TRBV20-1 to TRBJ2-7; no definite D call. Trimming took off 5 bases at V and 2 bases at J, with 10 bases between the two ends. The CDR3 runs 12 residues. Germline V CDR1 and CDR2: DFQATT, SNEGSKA (reference sequence).

There are many counts of this clonotype. The chain has TRBV7-2 and TRBJ2-6, with 9 bases identical to TRBD2. Germline V gene sequence: CDR1 SGHTA, CDR2 FQGNSA. V was clipped by 6 bases and J by 2 bases; unmatched bases: 8. The CDR3 has 17 amino acids. CDR3: CASRRLAGEAGANVLTF. The CDR3 DNA sequence: TGTGCCAGCAGACGTTTAGCGGGGGAAGCTGGGGCCAACGTCCTGACTTTC. Combining the CDR3 with reference TRBV7-2 and TRBJ2-6 gives the whole variable domain GAGVSQSPSNKVTEKGKDVELRCDPISGHTALYWYRQSLGQGLEFLIYFQGNSAPDKSGLPSDRFSAERTGGSVSTLTIQRTQQEDSAVYLCASRRLAGEAGANVLTFGAGSRLTVL.

The chain recombines TRBV24-1 with TRBJ2-3; 9 bases are a match to TRBD2. CDR1 is KGHDR and CDR2 is SFDVKD in the germline V gene. J was trimmed by 6 bases and V by 7 bases; bases with no gene match: 19. The CDR3 totals 18 residues. The CDR3 DNA is TGTGCCACCAGCCTTTCTGGGGGCGCAGGGCGGGAGGGCGATACGCAGTATTTT. Translated, it gives CATSLSGGAGREGDTQYF.

This clonotype is labeled medium-sized. The genes are TRBV4-1 and TRBJ2-7, with D possibly matching TRBD1 (5 bases). The CDR3 sequence is 15 residues long. The germline V gene has CDR1 MGHRA and CDR2 YSYEKL. V was pared by 4 bases and J by 0 bases, with 13 bases between. The CDR3 loop is CASSPGHGPSYEQYF. The CDR3 DNA reads TGCGCCAGCAGCCCAGGGCACGGCCCCTCCTACGAGCAGTACTTC.

Only a few counts were recorded for this clonotype. The genes are TRBV9 and TRBJ2-2; a possible D gene is TRBD1 (5 bases). V shed 0 bases and J shed 3 bases, with 12 bases lying between them. This CDR3 has 16 residues. CDR1 and CDR2 (germline): SGDLS, YYNGEE. The CDR3 spells CASSVDAGWDTGELFF. CDR3 DNA: TGTGCCAGCAGCGTAGATGCAGGGTGGGACACCGGGGAGCTGTTTTTT.

This clonotype was observed a few times. This chain joins TRBV7-9 and TRBJ1-1; D is perhaps TRBD1 (6 bases). Germline assignment: CDR1 SEHNR and CDR2 FQNEAQ (reference sequence). V was pared by 6 bases and J by 1 base, with 9 bases between. This CDR3 contains 13 residues. The CDR3 region has the DNA TGTGCCAGCAGAAAGACAGGGAACACTGAAGCTTTCTTT. Its translation: CASRKTGNTEAFF.

This clonotype was detected ten times or more. The chain combines TRBV9 with TRBJ2-7; D may be TRBD1 or TRBD2 (5 bases each). The CDR3 extends over 17 amino acids. The V and J ends lost 2 bases and 2 bases respectively, with 20 bases between them. Germline CDR1 is SGDLS and CDR2 is YYNGEE. The CDR3 DNA follows: TGTGCCAGCAGCGTCAACCGGGACCCGAAAGGGACCTACGAGCAGTACGTC. This translates into CASSVNRDPKGTYEQYV.

There are many counts of this clonotype. This chain connects TRBV21-1 to TRBJ2-7; the table calls TRBD1, which could not be checked here. TRBV21-1 is labeled a pseudogene. The CDR3 spans 10 residues. The CDR3 nucleotides read TGTGCCAGCCTACGACAGGGGCAGTACGTC. Residues: CASLRQGQYV.

With respect to this clonotype: It may be a read error: a sequence one base away is much more abundant. No conserved phenylalanine or tryptophan is present at the end of the CDR3, so a read error is the likely explanation. This chain connects TRBV7-9 to TRBJ2-7; D is perhaps TRBD1 (5 bases). V dropped 8 bases and J dropped 2 bases, with 16 bases sitting between them. Per germline, CDR1 SEHNR and CDR2 FQNEAQ (reference sequence). The CDR3 spans 14 residues. This CDR3 reads CASVSSQGAYEQYI. The CDR3 DNA sequence: TGTGCCAGCGTCTCCAGTCAGGGCGCCTACGAGCAGTACATC.

This clonotype was observed many times. The V call is TRBV7-2, the J call TRBJ2-6; possible D gene TRBD1, 6 bases. CDR1 SGHTA and CDR2 FQGNSA come from the germline V gene. The V gene lost 7 bases and the J gene lost 4 bases, with 26 bases spanning the gap. The CDR3 runs 19 residues. CDR3 protein: CASTSSPFTGLAGANVLTF. CDR3 nucleotide sequence: TGTGCCAGCACCTCGAGCCCCTTCACAGGGCTAGCCGGGGCCAACGTCCTGACTTTC.

This clonotype was detected only a few times. V usage is TRBV7-2 and J usage is TRBJ2-1; TRBD2 matches 8 bases. Trimming at V came to 5 bases and at J to 1 base, leaving 4 bases not matched to a gene. Germline V gene sequence: CDR1 SGHTA, CDR2 FQGNSA. The CDR3 extends over 15 amino acids. In nucleotides, the CDR3 is TGTGCCAGCAGCCCGAGCGGGAGTTCCTACAATGAGCAGTTCTTC. Its protein product is CASSPSGSSYNEQFF.

This clonotype was picked up many times. The V call is TRBV6-2 or TRBV6-3, the J call TRBJ2-3, with 7 bases identical to TRBD1. CDR3 length: 15 residues. Germline V gives CDR1 MNHEY, CDR2 SVGEGT. Losses at the gene ends were 0 bases for V and 2 bases for J; bases not matched to a gene: 2. The CDR3 bases are TGTGCCAGCAGTTACTCCGACAGGGACACAGATACGCAGTATTTT. This sequence encodes CASSYSDRDTDTQYF.

This clonotype has at least ten counts. The chain joins TRBV29-1 to TRBJ2-1; D gene ambiguous. Germline loops: CDR1 SQVTM, CDR2 ANQGSEA. The CDR3 totals 12 residues. The V gene lost 4 bases and the J gene lost 5 bases, with 9 bases spanning the gap. CDR3 residues: CSVVTIHNEQFF. The DNA for the CDR3 is TGCAGCGTTGTTACCATTCACAATGAGCAGTTCTTC.

The chain employs TRBV6-2 or TRBV6-3 and TRBJ2-1, with 10 bases aligning to TRBD2. This CDR3 spans 15 amino acids. The V gene's germline CDR1 is MNHEY and CDR2 SVGEGT. V shed 5 bases, J shed 3 bases, and the junction held 4 bases outside the gene matches. The CDR3 protein is CASSPGLAVYNEQFF. The DNA of the CDR3 is TGTGCCAGCAGTCCTGGACTAGCGGTCTACAATGAGCAGTTCTTC.

For this clonotype: A much larger clone is a single base away; this may be a read error. This chain uses TRBV7-2 with TRBJ1-1; no reliable D call. CDR3 length: 13 residues. V shed 3 bases and J shed 2 bases, with 7 bases lying between them. Germline loops: CDR1 SGHTA, CDR2 FQGNSA. The CDR3 sequence is CASSLLTNTEAFF. For the CDR3, the DNA is TGTGCCAGCAGCTTGCTGACCAACACTGAAGCTTTCTTT.

In this sample, this clonotype turned up a few times. The chain has TRBV18 and TRBJ2-5; 10 bases are shared with TRBD1. The CDR3 runs to 16 residues. The germline gives CDR1 KGHSH, CDR2 LQKENI. V shed 5 bases and J 3 bases; nucleotides not matched to a gene: 9. CDR3 residues: CASSKNGGTGEETQYF. CDR3 sequence (DNA): TGTGCCAGCTCAAAGAACGGGGGGACAGGGGAAGAGACCCAGTACTTC.

The chain uses TRBV9 and TRBJ2-1; 8 bases map to TRBD1. CDR1 is SGDLS, CDR2 YYNGEE, per germline. The CDR3 spans 16 residues. V lost 0 bases to trimming and J lost 3 bases; unmatched junction nucleotides: 5. The CDR3 DNA is TGTGCCAGCAGCGTAGACGGACAGGGAGTCTACAATGAGCAGTTCTTC. Translation: CASSVDGQGVYNEQFF.

Many counts were recorded for this clonotype. CDR3 nucleotide sequence: TGTGCCAGCAGCGTAGGTCAGGTGGGCACCGGGGAGCTGTTTTTT. Its protein product is CASSVGQVGTGELFF. This chain connects TRBV9 to TRBJ2-2, with D unresolved. The ends were cut back, 0 bases at V and 4 bases at J, with 10 bases in the middle. Germline loops: CDR1 SGDLS, CDR2 YYNGEE. The CDR3 has 15 amino acids.

This clonotype was detected ten times or more. J is TRBJ2-7 and V is TRBV3-1; 7 bases line up with TRBD1. Trimming at V came to 1 base and at J to 0 bases, leaving 3 bases not matched to a gene. The V gene's germline CDR1 is LGHDT and CDR2 YNNKEL (reference sequence). The CDR3 loop spans 15 amino acids. The CDR3 is CASSQGPGGSYEQYV. The CDR3 coding sequence is TGTGCCAGCAGCCAAGGTCCAGGGGGCTCCTACGAGCAGTACGTC.

This chain links TRBV6-2 or TRBV6-3 with TRBJ1-2, with 12 bases fitting TRBD1. This CDR3 contains 14 residues. J was trimmed by 8 bases and V by 6 bases; bases with no gene match: 7. CDR1 and CDR2 (germline): MNHEY, SVGEGT. CDR3 protein: CASRRSGTGGGYTF. The CDR3 DNA sequence: TGTGCCAGCAGGCGCTCAGGGACAGGGGGCGGCTACACCTTC.

The V call is TRBV29-1, the J call TRBJ1-3; D is unresolved. The CDR3 covers 14 residues. Germline-derived CDR1 and CDR2 are SQVTM and ANQGSEA. V was clipped by 3 bases and J by 4 bases, with 13 bases between them. The CDR3 loop reads CSVDGILAGNTIYF. CDR3 DNA sequence: TGCAGCGTTGATGGGATTTTAGCCGGAAACACCATATATTTT.

This clonotype has only a few counts. The V call is TRBV7-2, the J call TRBJ2-1; maybe TRBD2 (6 bases). This CDR3 has 13 amino acids. Trimming took 4 bases from V and 13 from J, leaving 17 bases between them. CDR1 is SGHTA and CDR2 is FQGNSA in the germline V gene. Written as DNA, the CDR3 is TGTGCCAGCAGCTCGGACTGGCGGGGCATACAGTTCTTC. It translates to CASSSDWRGIQFF.